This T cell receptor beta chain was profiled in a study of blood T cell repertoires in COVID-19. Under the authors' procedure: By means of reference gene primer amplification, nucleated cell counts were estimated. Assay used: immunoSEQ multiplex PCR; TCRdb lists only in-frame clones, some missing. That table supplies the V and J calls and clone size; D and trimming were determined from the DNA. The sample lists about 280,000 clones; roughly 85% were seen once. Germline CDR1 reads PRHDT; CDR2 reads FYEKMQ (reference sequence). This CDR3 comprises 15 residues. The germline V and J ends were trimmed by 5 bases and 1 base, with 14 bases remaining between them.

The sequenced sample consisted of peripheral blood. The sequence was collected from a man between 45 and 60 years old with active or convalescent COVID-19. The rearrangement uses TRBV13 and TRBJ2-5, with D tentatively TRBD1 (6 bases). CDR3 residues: CASSHQGKGQETQYF. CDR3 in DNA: TGTGCCAGCAGCCATCAGGGGAAGGGCCAAGAGACCCAGTACTTC.